The clone carrying this TCR beta chain has a single count. Germline CDR1 SGDLS, CDR2 YYNGEE. Unmatched junction bases numbered 8, after V lost 4 bases and J lost 2 bases. This CDR3 has 16 residues. The data were taken from a study of control samples from healthy donors and cancer patients. TCRdb's table, derived via immunoSEQ multiplex PCR, lists solely in-frame clones and lacks some. The sample lists 28,000 or so clones; approximately 78% were seen once. This receptor was obtained from a man aged 55 to 70 with colorectal cancer. V is TRBV9 and J is TRBJ2-2; 7 nucleotides agree with TRBD1. Sequenced sample: PBMCs. CDR3 amino acids: CASSTGQVSNTGELFF. The DNA for the CDR3 is TGTGCCAGCAGCACCGGACAGGTTTCCAACACCGGGGAGCTGTTTTTT.